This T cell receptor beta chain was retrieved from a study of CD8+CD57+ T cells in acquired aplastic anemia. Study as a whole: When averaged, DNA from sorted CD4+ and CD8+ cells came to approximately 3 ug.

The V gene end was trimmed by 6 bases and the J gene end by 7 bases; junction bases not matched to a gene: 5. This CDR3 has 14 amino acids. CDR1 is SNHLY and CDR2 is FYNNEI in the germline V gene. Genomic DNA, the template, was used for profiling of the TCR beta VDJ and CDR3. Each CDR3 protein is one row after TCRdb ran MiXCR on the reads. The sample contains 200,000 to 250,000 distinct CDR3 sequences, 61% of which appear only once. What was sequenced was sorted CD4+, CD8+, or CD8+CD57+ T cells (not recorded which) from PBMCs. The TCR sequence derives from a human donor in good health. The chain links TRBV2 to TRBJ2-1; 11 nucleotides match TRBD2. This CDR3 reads CASRAGLAVNEQFF. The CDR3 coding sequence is TGTGCCAGCAGAGCGGGACTAGCGGTGAATGAGCAGTTCTTC.